These T cell receptor beta chains were read from a single sample in a study of cytomegalovirus exposure and HLA in healthy donors. The data were produced by immunoSEQ multiplex PCR, yet TCRdb's version contains in-frame clones alone and is incomplete. The sample shows tens of thousands of clones, about 96% of them seen only once. Sequencing input: PBMCs. Receptors were obtained from a young man in good health and CMV-seronegative. The CDR3 runs from the conserved cysteine through the conserved F or W. A D gene is named only where the DNA matches it firmly. Clone size appears in some rows only: once, few, many, or a class for an expanded clone.

>-|TRBJ2-7|-|TRBV9
CASSPRLARDEQYF
TGTGCCAGCAGCCCACGACTGGCCCGGGACGAGCAGTACTTC
>-|TRBJ2-1|-|TRBV28
CASSLNGRSNNEQFF
TGTGCCAGCAGTTTAAACGGGAGATCTAACAATGAGCAGTTCTTC
>-|TRBJ2-1|-|TRBV20-1
CSAVSGNEQFF
TGCAGTGCTGTCTCCGGGAATGAGCAGTTCTTC
>-|TRBJ1-1|-|TRBV6-6
CASSYQGNTEAFF
TGTGCCAGCAGTTACCAGGGGAACACTGAAGCTTTCTTT
>-|TRBJ2-7|TRBD1|TRBV11-2
CANQDRVSYEQYF
TGTGCCAACCAGGACAGGGTAAGCTACGAGCAGTACTTC
>-|TRBJ2-1|TRBD1|TRBV6-5
CASSRQGSYNEQFF
TGTGCCAGCAGCCGACAGGGGTCCTACAATGAGCAGTTCTTC
>-|TRBJ2-2|-|TRBV11-2
CASSRQLNTGELFF
TGTGCCAGCAGCAGACAGCTGAACACCGGGGAGCTGTTTTTT
>-|TRBJ1-1|-|TRBV4-1
CASSQVGVDTEAFF
TGCGCCAGCAGCCAAGTCGGGGTCGACACTGAAGCTTTCTTT
>-|TRBJ1-1|-|TRBV6-5
CASSEMAGRVTEAFF
TGTGCCAGCAGCGAGATGGCAGGGAGGGTCACTGAAGCTTTCTTT
>-|TRBJ2-1|-|TRBV7-2
CASSLGRGSYNEQFF
TGTGCCAGCAGCTTAGGCAGGGGCTCCTACAATGAGCAGTTCTTC
>-|TRBJ1-5|-|TRBV28
CASSSLAQPQHF
TGTGCCAGCAGCTCTTTAGCTCAGCCCCAGCATTTT
>once|TRBJ1-3|-|TRBV6-6
CASSLEGRGNTIYF
TGTGCCAGCAGTCTCGAGGGGAGGGGAAACACCATATATTTT
>few|TRBJ2-2|-|TRBV6-1
CASKGQPDTGELFF
TGTGCCAGCAAGGGACAACCAGACACCGGGGAGCTGTTTTTT
>once|TRBJ2-3|-|TRBV15
CATSPEGQTLTDTQYF
TGTGCCACCAGCCCGGAGGGACAGACCCTCACAGATACGCAGTATTTT
>-|TRBJ1-2|TRBD1|TRBV28
CASSFGAGQTYTF
TGTGCCAGCAGTTTCGGTGCGGGACAGACCTACACCTTC
>-|TRBJ1-4|-|TRBV11-3
CASSSRDISEKLFF
TGTGCCAGCAGCTCCCGGGACATAAGCGAAAAACTGTTTTTT
>-|TRBJ1-2|TRBD1|TRBV9
CASSPDRGPINYGYTF
TGTGCCAGCAGCCCGGACAGGGGGCCCATTAACTATGGCTACACCTTC
>once|TRBJ1-1|-|TRBV11-2
CASMREKVDTEAFF
TGTGCCAGCATGAGGGAGAAGGTGGACACTGAAGCTTTCTTT
>-|TRBJ1-1|-|TRBV5-4
CASSAEDRTEAFF
TGTGCCAGCAGCGCCGAGGATCGGACTGAAGCTTTCTTT
>-|TRBJ2-4|-|TRBV2
CASSEALRTNRNIQYF
TGTGCCAGCAGTGAAGCGCTTCGGACAAATAGGAACATTCAGTACTTC
>-|TRBJ2-2|TRBD1|TRBV7-9
CASSPRQGADTGELFF
TGTGCCAGCAGCCCACGACAGGGGGCGGACACCGGGGAGCTGTTTTTT
>once|TRBJ2-1|TRBD2|TRBV30
CAWSEGLAGSNEQFF
TGTGCCTGGAGTGAGGGACTAGCGGGCAGCAATGAGCAGTTCTTC
>once|TRBJ1-4|TRBD1|TRBV11-1
CASSRTGIHEKLFF
TGTGCCAGCAGCAGGACAGGGATTCATGAAAAACTGTTTTTT
>-|TRBJ1-1|TRBD1|TRBV6-6
CASTTQGVYTEAFF
TGTGCCAGCACCACCCAGGGGGTTTACACTGAAGCTTTCTTT
>-|TRBJ1-1|-|TRBV28
CASSLKGAENTEAFF
TGTGCCAGCAGTTTAAAAGGGGCAGAGAACACTGAAGCTTTCTTT
>-|TRBJ2-7|-|TRBV6-1
CASSGAYEQYF
TGTGCCAGCAGCGGGGCCTACGAGCAGTACTTC
>-|TRBJ1-1|-|TRBV5-4
CASSLDRVATEAFF
TGTGCCAGCAGCTTGGACAGGGTGGCAACTGAAGCTTTCTTT
>-|TRBJ2-2|TRBD2|TRBV14
CASSHSGRTGELFF
TGTGCCAGCAGCCACAGCGGGAGGACCGGGGAGCTGTTTTTT
>few|TRBJ2-3|TRBD2|TRBV30
CAWSIGGGGADTQYF
TGTGCCTGGAGTATTGGCGGGGGGGGCGCAGATACGCAGTATTTT
>-|TRBJ2-5|-|TRBV5-5
CASSLDFLRQETQYF
TGTGCCAGCAGCTTGGACTTCCTTCGACAAGAGACCCAGTACTTC
>-|TRBJ2-1|TRBD2|TRBV19
CASSISRPGGNEQFF
TGTGCCAGTAGTATTTCTCGACCGGGAGGCAATGAGCAGTTCTTC
>-|TRBJ1-1|-|TRBV15
CATSGGQTNTEAFF
TGTGCCACCAGCGGGGGACAAACGAACACTGAAGCTTTCTTT
>-|TRBJ2-3|-|TRBV30
CAWSHTRTDTQYF
TGTGCCTGGAGCCACACCCGCACAGATACGCAGTATTTT
>-|TRBJ1-1|TRBD1|TRBV10-3
CAISGQGLNTEAFF
TGTGCCATCAGTGGACAGGGGTTGAACACTGAAGCTTTCTTT
>-|TRBJ1-2|TRBD1|TRBV28
CASGPRQGGRGYTF
TGTGCCAGCGGACCTCGACAGGGAGGAAGGGGCTACACCTTC
>-|TRBJ2-7|-|TRBV29-1
CSVEDRYYEQYF
TGCAGCGTTGAAGATCGTTACTACGAGCAGTACTTC
>-|TRBJ1-2|TRBD1|TRBV6-4
CASSPGTGTPLYGYTF
TGTGCCAGCAGCCCCGGGACAGGGACCCCTCTCTATGGCTACACCTTC
>-|TRBJ2-1|TRBD2|TRBV10-3
CAIRGGLAAYNEQFF
TGTGCCATCAGAGGGGGACTAGCGGCTTACAATGAGCAGTTCTTC
>-|TRBJ1-3|-|TRBV7-2
CASSSWDTGNTIYF
TGTGCCAGCAGCTCCTGGGACACTGGAAACACCATATATTTT
>-|TRBJ2-7|-|TRBV6-5
CASSDMTDRSEQYF
TGTGCCAGCAGTGATATGACTGACAGGTCCGAGCAGTACTTC
>-|TRBJ2-5|TRBD2|TRBV5-4
CASSPTTSGREETQYF
TGTGCCAGCAGCCCGACGACTAGCGGGAGGGAAGAGACCCAGTACTTC
>-|TRBJ1-1|-|TRBV13
CASSLVGSGTEAFF
TGTGCCAGCAGCTTAGTGGGGTCAGGGACTGAAGCTTTCTTT
>few|TRBJ2-7|-|TRBV11-1
CASSLRDTYEQYF
TGTGCCAGCAGCCTAAGGGACACCTACGAGCAGTACTTC
>-|TRBJ1-2|-|TRBV19
CASSFPDSGYTF
TGTGCCAGTAGTTTCCCCGACAGCGGCTACACCTTC